Each of the 9 T cell receptor beta chains below was sequenced from the same sample in a study of cytomegalovirus exposure and HLA in healthy donors. The PCR was carried out with 60 Vbeta primers and 13 Jbeta primers. TCRdb keeps only in-frame clones here, not all; method: immunoSEQ multiplex PCR. The sample has 150,000 to 200,000 clones; 72% are singletons. The sample was PBMCs. The receptors originated from a human donor in good health.

This chain joins TRBV7-2 and TRBJ2-7; D unresolved. Looked up from germline, CDR1 is SGHTA and CDR2 is FQGNSA. Trimming left V 5 bases short and J 0 bases short, with 2 bases between. The CDR3 extends over 11 amino acids. The DNA for the CDR3 is TGTGCCAGCAGCCGCTCCTACGAGCAGTACTTC. It is translated as CASSRSYEQYF.

The rearrangement links TRBV25-1 to TRBJ2-3; 11 nucleotides line up with TRBD2. J was trimmed by 4 bases and V by 6 bases; bases with no gene match: 3. The CDR3 extends over 14 amino acids. Germline V gives CDR1 MGHDK, CDR2 SYGVNS. The CDR3 is CASSLAGGADTQYF. The CDR3 nucleotides read TGTGCCAGCAGCCTAGCGGGGGGTGCAGATACGCAGTATTTT.

This clone was found a few times. Here the CDR3 DNA reads TGCGCCAGCAGTGAGTCGAGGGAGGGGTTGTCCTATAATTCACCCCTCCACTTT. This sequence encodes CASSESREGLSYNSPLHF. This sequence joins TRBV10-1 and TRBJ1-6; a weak D match, TRBD1 (5 bases). CDR1 is WNHNN, CDR2 SYGVQD, per germline (reference sequence). V was cut by 0 bases and J by 1 base, with 13 bases left in between. This CDR3 comprises 18 residues.

The chain couples TRBV27 to TRBJ1-1, with TRBD1 matching 7 bases. The CDR3 sequence is 15 residues long. Germline CDR1 is MNHEY and CDR2 is SMNVEV (reference sequence). V gave up 2 bases and J gave up 4 bases; unmatched junction bases: 7. The CDR3: CASSLGPTGITEAFF. The CDR3 nucleotides are TGTGCCAGCAGTTTAGGCCCGACAGGGATCACTGAAGCTTTCTTT.

This clone has just one count. CDR3 in amino acids: CASSRGQGYEQYF. Here the CDR3 DNA reads TGCGCCAGCAGCCGAGGACAGGGCTACGAGCAGTACTTC. The chain uses TRBV4-1 and TRBJ2-5; 8 bases are shared with TRBD1. With the DNA end fitting TRBJ2-7 better, the J assignment may be wrong. CDR3 length equals 13 residues. Germline V gene sequence: CDR1 MGHRA, CDR2 YSYEKL.

The chain links TRBV6-5 to TRBJ2-3, with TRBD2 matching 9 bases. J lost 3 bases, V lost 8 bases, and 9 bases had no gene match. Germline CDR1 and CDR2: MNHEY and SVGAGI. The CDR3 is made up of 15 amino acids. CDR3 coding DNA: TGTGCCAGCTCCTTGCGGGGGGGCCGTACAGATACGCAGTATTTT. Protein sequence: CASSLRGGRTDTQYF.

The chain links TRBV7-9 to TRBJ2-1; 9 bases map to TRBD1. Germline lookup yields CDR1 SEHNR and CDR2 FQNEAQ (reference sequence). The CDR3 length is 17 residues. V gave up 4 bases and J gave up 0 bases; unmatched junction bases: 7. CDR3 nucleotide sequence: TGTGCCAGCAGCTCCACAGGGGGCCGAAGCTCCTACAATGAGCAGTTCTTC. Its translation is CASSSTGGRSSYNEQFF.

The chain recombines TRBV5-1 with TRBJ1-3, with D maybe TRBD1 (5 bases). Per germline, CDR1 SGHRS and CDR2 YFSETQ. This CDR3 contains 14 residues. V was pared by 0 bases and J by 7 bases, with 11 bases between. The CDR3, as DNA: TGCGCCAGCAGCTTGGCGCAGGGAACTAACACCATATATTTT. This sequence encodes CASSLAQGTNTIYF.

The chain has TRBV7-6 and TRBJ1-2; the D gene is possibly TRBD1 (6 bases). The V gene lost 5 bases and the J gene lost 0 bases, with 16 bases spanning the gap. CDR3 length: 16 residues. Germline V gene sequence: CDR1 SGHVS, CDR2 FNYEAQ. The CDR3 reads CASSPQSGQANYGYTF. The CDR3 nucleotides are TGTGCCAGCAGCCCCCAATCGGGACAAGCTAACTATGGCTACACCTTC.